This T cell receptor (beta chain) emerged from a study of T cells in Graves' hyperthyroidism and ophthalmopathy. Regarding the study as a whole: In the analysis, a 13 V-J model separated ophthalmopathy from stable hyperthyroidism. In validation, the model predicted ophthalmopathy. These predictions came a median roughly seven months before onset.

Worth noting for this clonotype: What it recognizes is unknown.

Germline loops: CDR1 DFQATT, CDR2 SNEGSKA (reference sequence). The CDR3 spans 12 residues. V lost 5 bases and J 3 bases, leaving 7 bases between the germline ends. Amplification of TCR beta CDR3 regions was performed using RNA transcripts as template. The HTBI primer set served for first-round RT-PCR of the TCR CDR3. From the multiplex PCR reads, TCRdb called clonotypes with MiXCR, one entry per CDR3 protein. The data show under 800,000 distinct CDR3 sequences, about 15% seen once. Subjects aged 18 to 65 presented with newly diagnosed hyperthyroidism of less than 2 months' duration. PBMCs stemmed from 10 ml fresh peripheral blood.

Sequencing was done on a sample of blood. The TCR was taken from a young woman with Graves' hyperthyroidism. The chain has TRBV20-1 and TRBJ2-2; D gene uncertain. This chain's CDR3 is CSARSYTGELFF. CDR3 DNA: TGCAGTGCTCGGAGCTACACCGGGGAGCTGTTTTTT.